Presented here are 10 T cell receptor beta chains from one specimen sequenced in a study of patients and donors after allogeneic stem cell transplantation. TCRdb processed the RT-PCR reads anew with MiXCR; each CDR3 protein has one entry. This table holds about 400,000 distinct CDR3 sequences, 16% found once. The material sequenced was blood, either unsorted or a sorted T cell fraction (not recorded which). The receptors shown here come from a human donor who was either an allogeneic HSCT recipient or a stem cell or donor lymphocyte infusion donor (not recorded which). It is not recorded whose cells these are; they may come from a transplant donor.

In this sample, this clonotype turned up a few times. The chain couples TRBV4-1 to TRBJ1-2; TRBD1 might be the D (6 bases). V lost 0 bases and J 8 bases, leaving 13 bases between the germline ends. Germline lookup yields CDR1 MGHRA and CDR2 YSYEKL. The CDR3 has 14 residues. This chain's CDR3 is CASSQENRAWGYTF. CDR3 sequence (DNA): TGCGCCAGCAGCCAAGAAAACAGGGCCTGGGGCTACACCTTC.

V gene TRBV6-6 combines with J gene TRBJ1-1, with TRBD1 as a possible D gene (6 bases). V was trimmed by 0 bases and J by 7 bases, leaving 9 bases between them. Germline values: CDR1 MNHNY, CDR2 SVGAGI (reference sequence). The CDR3 loop spans 13 amino acids. The CDR3 reads CASSYSRGYEAFF. The DNA for the CDR3 is TGTGCCAGCAGTTACTCGAGGGGGTATGAAGCTTTCTTT.

CDR3 coding DNA: TGTGCCAGCAGCTTTTCTACTCAGGCTCCCTACGAGCAGTACTTC. This gives the protein CASSFSTQAPYEQYF. The chain joins TRBV7-2 to TRBJ2-7; D remains ambiguous. V shed 3 bases and J shed 2 bases, with 14 bases lying between them. CDR1 is SGHTA, CDR2 FQGNSA, per germline. The CDR3 is 15 residues long.

This clonotype occurred a few times. The V and J genes are TRBV4-1 and TRBJ1-1; D unresolved. The ends were cut back, 2 bases at V and 0 bases at J, with 7 bases in the middle. The length of the CDR3 is 14 residues. CDR1 is MGHRA, CDR2 YSYEKL, per germline. The CDR3: CASSQRFVNTEAFF. CDR3 sequence (DNA): TGCGCCAGCAGCCAACGGTTTGTGAACACTGAAGCTTTCTTT.

This chain links TRBV15 with TRBJ2-7, with D uncertain. Germline V gives CDR1 LNHNV, CDR2 YYDKDF (reference sequence). The CDR3 has 13 amino acids. Trimming stripped 0 bases from V and 6 bases from J, with 9 bases between. CDR3 sequence: CATSRDLQSEQYF. The CDR3 region has the DNA TGTGCCACCAGCAGAGATTTACAGAGCGAGCAGTACTTC.

This clonotype has only a few counts. A read error may produce the germline difference seen at one junction end. Here the CDR3 reads CASSLEVRGGGTGDLFF. The CDR3 bases are TGTGCCAGCAGCTTAGAAGTCCGGGGAGGTGGCACCGGGGACCTGTTTTTT. This rearrangement joins TRBV7-9 to TRBJ2-2; tentatively, D is TRBD2 (6 bases). The CDR3 runs 17 residues. Per germline, CDR1 SEHNR and CDR2 FQNEAQ (reference sequence).

Only a few counts were recorded for this clonotype. The chain employs TRBV6-5 and TRBJ2-6; D is tentatively TRBD1 or TRBD2 (5 bases each). With 1 base removed from V and 1 base from J, the gap between germline ends came to 8 bases. The CDR3 is 16 residues long. Germline assignment: CDR1 MNHEY and CDR2 SVGAGI. The CDR3: CASSYFGGSGANVLTF. CDR3 in DNA: TGTGCCAGCAGTTACTTTGGGGGTTCTGGGGCCAACGTCCTGACTTTC.

The rearrangement uses TRBV5-5 and TRBJ2-2; 12 bases are a match to TRBD2. The V and J ends lost 2 bases and 1 base, in that order; junction bases with no gene match: 6. The CDR3 length is 18 residues. Germline assignment: CDR1 SGHKS and CDR2 YYEKEE (reference sequence). The CDR3 DNA follows: TGTGCCAGCAGCTTACACCCACTAGCGGGGGGGAACACCGGGGAGCTGTTTTTT. This sequence encodes CASSLHPLAGGNTGELFF. The variable domain in full, completed from reference TRBV5-5 and TRBJ2-2, reads DAGVTQSPTHLIKTRGQQVTLRCSPISGHKSVSWYQQVLGQGPQFIFQYYEKEERGRGNFPDRFSARQFPNYSSELNVNALLLGDSALYLCASSLHPLAGGNTGELFFGEGSRLTVL.

This clonotype has only a few counts. In DNA, the CDR3 is TGTGCCAGCAGTTTTGAGGGTTCTTCACCCCTCCACTTT. It specifies CASSFEGSSPLHF. This chain uses TRBV12-3 or TRBV12-4 with TRBJ1-6, with D unclear. This CDR3 has 13 residues. V dropped 3 bases and J dropped 9 bases, with 9 bases sitting between them.

Ten or more counts support this clonotype. The chain combines TRBV6-2 or TRBV6-3 with TRBJ2-1, with D perhaps TRBD2 (6 bases). Germline V gene lookup returns CDR1 MNHEY and CDR2 SVGEGT. Deletions cut 10 bases from V and 2 bases from J, with 15 bases between. The CDR3 sequence is 14 residues long. CDR3 in DNA: TGTGCCACCTCGCGGGGTTTCACCTACAATGAGCAGTTCTTC. The encoded protein is CATSRGFTYNEQFF.